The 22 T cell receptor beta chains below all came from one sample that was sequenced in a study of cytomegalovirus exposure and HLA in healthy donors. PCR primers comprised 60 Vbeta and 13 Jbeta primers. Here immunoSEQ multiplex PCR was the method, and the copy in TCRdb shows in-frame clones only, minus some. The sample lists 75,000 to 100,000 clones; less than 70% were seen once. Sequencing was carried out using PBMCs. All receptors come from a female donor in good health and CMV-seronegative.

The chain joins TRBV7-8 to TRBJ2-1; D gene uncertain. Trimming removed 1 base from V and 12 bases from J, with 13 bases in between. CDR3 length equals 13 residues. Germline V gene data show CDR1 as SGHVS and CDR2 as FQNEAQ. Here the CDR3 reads CASSLVTEIGQFF. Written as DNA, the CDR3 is TGTGCCAGCAGCTTAGTCACAGAGATCGGGCAGTTCTTC.

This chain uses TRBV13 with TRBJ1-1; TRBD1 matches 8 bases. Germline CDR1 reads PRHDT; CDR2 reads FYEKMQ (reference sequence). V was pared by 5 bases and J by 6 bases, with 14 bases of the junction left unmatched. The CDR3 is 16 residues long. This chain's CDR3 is CASSGTGRDRKAEAFF. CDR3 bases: TGTGCCAGCAGCGGGACTGGGAGGGACAGGAAGGCTGAAGCTTTCTTT.

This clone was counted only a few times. As DNA, the CDR3 is TGTGCCAGCATTCGACTAGCGGAAGACACAGATACGCAGTATTTT. The encoded protein is CASIRLAEDTDTQYF. V is TRBV2 and J is TRBJ2-3, with TRBD2 matching 9 bases. In germline, CDR1 is SNHLY, CDR2 FYNNEI. The CDR3 sequence is 15 residues long. The V segment lost 7 bases and the J segment 2 bases; nucleotides outside the gene matches: 7.

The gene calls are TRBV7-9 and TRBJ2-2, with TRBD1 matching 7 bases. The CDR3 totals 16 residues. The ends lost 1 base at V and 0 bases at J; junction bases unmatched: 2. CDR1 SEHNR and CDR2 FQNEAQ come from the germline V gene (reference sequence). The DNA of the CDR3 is TGTGCCAGCAGCTTAGGGGACAGCTCGAACACCGGGGAGCTGTTTTTT. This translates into CASSLGDSSNTGELFF. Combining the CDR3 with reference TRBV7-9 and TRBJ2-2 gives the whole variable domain DTGVSQNPRHKITKRGQNVTFRCDPISEHNRLYWYRQTLGQGPEFLTYFQNEAQLEKSRLLSDRFSAERPKGSFSTLEIQRTEQGDSAMYLCASSLGDSSNTGELFFGEGSRLTVL.

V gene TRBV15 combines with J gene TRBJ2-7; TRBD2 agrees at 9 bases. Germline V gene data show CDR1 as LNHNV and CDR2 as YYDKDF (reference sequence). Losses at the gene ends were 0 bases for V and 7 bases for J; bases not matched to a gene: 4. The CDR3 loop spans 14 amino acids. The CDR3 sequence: CATSRDLTSGEQYF. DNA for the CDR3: TGTGCCACCAGCAGAGACCTCACTAGCGGGGAGCAGTACTTC.

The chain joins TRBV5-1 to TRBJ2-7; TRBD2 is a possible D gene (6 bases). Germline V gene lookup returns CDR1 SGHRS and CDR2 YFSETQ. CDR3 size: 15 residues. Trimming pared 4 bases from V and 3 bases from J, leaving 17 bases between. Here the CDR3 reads CASSPQAGTHYEQYF. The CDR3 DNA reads TGCGCCAGCAGCCCACAAGCCGGGACTCACTACGAGCAGTACTTC.

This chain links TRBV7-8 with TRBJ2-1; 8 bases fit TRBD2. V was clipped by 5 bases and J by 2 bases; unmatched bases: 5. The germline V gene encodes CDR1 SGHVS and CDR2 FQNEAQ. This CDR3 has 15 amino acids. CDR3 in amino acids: CASSTQREPYNEQFF. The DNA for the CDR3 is TGTGCCAGCAGCACCCAGCGGGAGCCCTACAATGAGCAGTTCTTC. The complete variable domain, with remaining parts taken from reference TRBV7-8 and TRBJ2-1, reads GAGVSQSPRYKVAKRGQDVALRCDPISGHVSLFWYQQALGQGPEFLTYFQNEAQLDKSGLPSDRFFAERPEGSVSTLKIQRTQQEDSAVYLCASSTQREPYNEQFFGPGTRLTVL.

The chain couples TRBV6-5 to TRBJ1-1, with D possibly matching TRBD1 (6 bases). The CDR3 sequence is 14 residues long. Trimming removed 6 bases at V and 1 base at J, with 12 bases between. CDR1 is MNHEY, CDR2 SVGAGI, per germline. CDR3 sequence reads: CASRRGGGNTEAFF. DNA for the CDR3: TGTGCCAGCAGAAGGGGGGGTGGGAACACTGAAGCTTTCTTT.

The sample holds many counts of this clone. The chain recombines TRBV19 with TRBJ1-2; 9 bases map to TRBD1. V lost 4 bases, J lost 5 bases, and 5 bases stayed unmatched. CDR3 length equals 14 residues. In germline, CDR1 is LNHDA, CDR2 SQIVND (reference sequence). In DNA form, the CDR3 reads TGTGCCAGTAGTAGGACAGGGGAGGGGTATGGCTACACCTTC. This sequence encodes CASSRTGEGYGYTF.

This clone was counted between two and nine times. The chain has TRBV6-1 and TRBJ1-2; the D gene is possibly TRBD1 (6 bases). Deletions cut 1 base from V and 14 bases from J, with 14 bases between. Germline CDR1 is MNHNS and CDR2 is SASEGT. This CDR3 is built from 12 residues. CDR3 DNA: TGTGCCAGCAGTGAAGGAGGGGGAATGAGGACCTTC. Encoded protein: CASSEGGGMRTF.

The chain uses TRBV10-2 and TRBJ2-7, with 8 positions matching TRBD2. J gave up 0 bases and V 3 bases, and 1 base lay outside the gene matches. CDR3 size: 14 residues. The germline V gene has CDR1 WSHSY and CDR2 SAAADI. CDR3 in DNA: TGCGCCAGCAGTGAACTAGCGGTCTCCTACGAGCAGTACTTC. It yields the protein CASSELAVSYEQYF.

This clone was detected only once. The CDR3 reads CASSPGSSYNEQFF. The CDR3 nucleotides are TGTGCCAGCAGTCCCGGGAGCTCCTACAATGAGCAGTTCTTC. V gene TRBV6-5 combines with J gene TRBJ2-1, with D perhaps TRBD2 (6 bases). V shed 5 bases and J shed 0 bases, with 8 bases lying between them. Germline CDR1 MNHEY, CDR2 SVGAGI. The CDR3 is 14 amino acids.

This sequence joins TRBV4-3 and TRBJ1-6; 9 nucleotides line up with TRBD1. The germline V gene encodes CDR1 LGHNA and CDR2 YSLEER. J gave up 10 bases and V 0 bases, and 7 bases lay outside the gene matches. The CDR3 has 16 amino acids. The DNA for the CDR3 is TGCGCCAGCAGCCAAGAGCTCAGGACAGGGGAATCACCCCTCCACTTT. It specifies CASSQELRTGESPLHF.

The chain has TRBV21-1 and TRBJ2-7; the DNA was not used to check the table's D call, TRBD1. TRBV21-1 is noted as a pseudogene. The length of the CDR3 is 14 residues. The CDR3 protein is CASSKDRESDEQYF. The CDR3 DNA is TGTGCCAGCAGCAAAGACAGGGAAAGTGACGAGCAGTACTTC.

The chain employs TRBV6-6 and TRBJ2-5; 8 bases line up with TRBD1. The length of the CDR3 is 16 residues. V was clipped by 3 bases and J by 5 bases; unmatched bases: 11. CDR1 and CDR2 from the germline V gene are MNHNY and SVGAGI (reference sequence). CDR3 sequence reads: CASSYGRQGQGETQYF. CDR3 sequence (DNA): TGTGCCAGCAGTTATGGACGACAGGGGCAGGGGGAGACCCAGTACTTC.

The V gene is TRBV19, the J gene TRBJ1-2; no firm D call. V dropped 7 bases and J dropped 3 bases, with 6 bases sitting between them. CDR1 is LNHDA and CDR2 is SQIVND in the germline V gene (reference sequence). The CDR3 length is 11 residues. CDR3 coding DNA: TGTGCCAGTAAGAGGGACTATGGCTACACCTTC. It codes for CASKRDYGYTF.

CDR3: CAWSVVGSRGNDGYTF. The CDR3 region has the DNA TGTGCCTGGAGTGTTGTTGGTAGCCGCGGGAACGATGGCTACACCTTC. J is TRBJ1-2 and V is TRBV30, with D unresolved. The CDR3 loop spans 16 amino acids. Germline V lookup: CDR1 GTSNPN, CDR2 SVGIG (reference sequence). Deletions cut 0 bases from V and 6 bases from J, with 20 bases between.

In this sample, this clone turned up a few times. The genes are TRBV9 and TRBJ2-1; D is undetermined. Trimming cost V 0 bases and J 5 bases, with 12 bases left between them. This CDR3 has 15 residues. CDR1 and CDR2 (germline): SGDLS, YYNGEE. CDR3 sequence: CASSVAGRHNNEQFF. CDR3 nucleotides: TGTGCCAGCAGCGTAGCTGGGCGTCATAACAATGAGCAGTTCTTC.

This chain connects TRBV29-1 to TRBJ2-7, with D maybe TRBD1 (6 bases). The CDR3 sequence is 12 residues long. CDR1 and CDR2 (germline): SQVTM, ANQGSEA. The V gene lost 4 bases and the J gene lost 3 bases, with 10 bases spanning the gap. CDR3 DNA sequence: TGCAGCGTTGCGGGACAAAACTACGAGCAGTACTTC. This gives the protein CSVAGQNYEQYF.

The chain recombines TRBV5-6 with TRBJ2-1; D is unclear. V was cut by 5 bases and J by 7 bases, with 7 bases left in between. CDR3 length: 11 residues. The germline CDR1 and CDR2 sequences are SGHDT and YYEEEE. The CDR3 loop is CASSRPNEQFF. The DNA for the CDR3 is TGTGCCAGCAGTCGTCCTAATGAGCAGTTCTTC.

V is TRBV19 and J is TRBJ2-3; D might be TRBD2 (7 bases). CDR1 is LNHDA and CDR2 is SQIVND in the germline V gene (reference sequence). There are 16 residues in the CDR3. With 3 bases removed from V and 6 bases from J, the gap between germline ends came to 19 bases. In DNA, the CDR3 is TGTGCCAGTAGTATCCCCGCCGGGGGGCAAAGGGATACGCAGTATTTT. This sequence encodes CASSIPAGGQRDTQYF.

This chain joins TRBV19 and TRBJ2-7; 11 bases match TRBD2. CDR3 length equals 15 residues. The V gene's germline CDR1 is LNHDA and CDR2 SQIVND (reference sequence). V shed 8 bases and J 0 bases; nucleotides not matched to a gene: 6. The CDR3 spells CASAGLAEYSYEQYF. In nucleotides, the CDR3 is TGTGCCAGTGCGGGACTAGCGGAATACTCCTACGAGCAGTACTTC.